The subject of this entry is one T cell receptor (beta chain). Its antigen is not identified. This sample was taken from a study of T cell therapy after organ transplantation. Study-level background: Therapy products were autologous CMV-specific T cells, peptide-expanded for roughly 2 weeks. Blood for the long-term post-therapy sample came 20 to 29 weeks after therapy. General study points: In nonresponders, large pretherapy expansions changed minimally after therapy. Confounding by concurrent antirejection or antiviral medications was not assessed.

Noted time point: 20-29 weeks after completion of therapy. Profiled with immunoSEQ multiplex PCR; TCRdb holds only in-frame clones, not every one. Found here are about 20,000 clones, roughly 84% of them singletons; the top ten hold approximately 33%. The clonotype comes from a human patient who had received a solid organ transplant and had CMV disease. Some T cells may be graft donor cells. The source was CD8+ T cells from blood, collected after autologous CMV-specific T cell therapy.

DNA for the CDR3: TGCGCCAGCAGCCAAGAGGGACCAGATACGCAGTATTTT. This gives the protein CASSQEGPDTQYF. The gene calls are TRBV4-1 and TRBJ2-3; D possibly uses TRBD1 or TRBD2 (5 bases each). V dropped 0 bases and J dropped 4 bases, with 5 bases sitting between them. Germline CDR1 and CDR2: MGHRA and YSYEKL. The CDR3 spans 13 residues.